A selection of T cell receptor beta chains follows, all from one sample in a study of shared clonotypes between healthy human individuals. Data came from immunoSEQ multiplex PCR; TCRdb stores just in-frame clones and leaves some out. Of roughly 510,000 clones listed, about 80% are singletons. The specimen was PBMCs. These receptors originate from a woman aged 40-49 years in good health. Some clones in this sample may be carry-over from other donors' samples. The CDR3 runs from the conserved cysteine through the conserved F or W. Each record gives: V gene, clone size, J gene, D gene, CDR3 DNA, CDR3 protein. D genes are given only for firm matches. Not all rows give a size; the values are once, few, many and, for expanded clones, a class.

TRBV7-9	-	TRBJ2-7	-	TGTGCCAGCAGCTTACACAGTAGCTCCTACGAGCAGTACTTC	CASSLHSSSYEQYF
TRBV9	-	TRBJ1-2	-	TGTGCCAGCAGCGTAGGGGGCCAGGCCGCCTATGGCTACACCTTC	CASSVGGQAAYGYTF
TRBV7-3	-	TRBJ2-6	-	TGTGCCAGCAGCCCACCAGTTCAAACCAGCTCTGGGGCCAACGTCCTGACTTTC	CASSPPVQTSSGANVLTF
TRBV18	once	TRBJ1-4	-	TGTGCCAGCTCACCACCGGGGACAACTAATGAAAAACTGTTTTTT	CASSPPGTTNEKLFF
TRBV10-2	-	TRBJ2-7	-	TGCGCCAGCAGGAAGGGAATGGTCGCCATGTCCGAGCAGTACTTC	CASRKGMVAMSEQYF
TRBV28	-	TRBJ2-5	TRBD2	TGTGCCAGCATGACGGGAGGGGTAGAGACCCAGTACTTC	CASMTGGVETQYF
TRBV7-6	few	TRBJ2-7	-	TGTGCCAGCAGCCCTAGATACTCCTACGAGCAGTACTTC	CASSPRYSYEQYF
TRBV29-1	-	TRBJ2-1	TRBD2	TGCAGCGACGCCCGTCTAGCGGGAGCCGGCAATGAGCAGTTCTTC	CSDARLAGAGNEQFF
TRBV4-1	few	TRBJ1-1	TRBD1	TGCGCCAGCAGCCGGGGACAGGGGAACAATGAAGCTTTCTTT	CASSRGQGNNEAFF
TRBV18	many	TRBJ2-7	-	TGTGCCAGCTCACCAAACACAGGCTACGAGCAGTACTTC	CASSPNTGYEQYF
TRBV25-1	-	TRBJ2-7	-	TGTGCCAGTGGGTACGGGGGTTACGAGCAGTACTTC	CASGYGGYEQYF
TRBV5-4	-	TRBJ2-1	TRBD1	TGTGCCAGCAGCCCAGGTTCCCTGGCAGGGGGCCAAATGGGGGGTGAGCAGTTCTTC	CASSPGSLAGGQMGGEQFF
TRBV19	-	TRBJ1-5	-	TGTGCCAGTAGTATAGATCCGGGGGGCAAGTATCAGCCCCAGCATTTT	CASSIDPGGKYQPQHF
TRBV5-4	-	TRBJ1-4	-	TGTGCCAGCAGCCTCGGCGGGGCCTCTAATGAAAAACTGTTTTTT	CASSLGGASNEKLFF
TRBV5-6	-	TRBJ2-7	-	TGTGCCAGCAGCTTGGGACAGTCCTACGAGCAGTACTTC	CASSLGQSYEQYF
TRBV27	-	TRBJ2-2	-	TGTGCCAGCAGTTTATGGGAAAGGGGCACCGGGGAGCTGTTTTTT	CASSLWERGTGELFF
TRBV5-6	-	TRBJ2-5	-	TGTGCCAGCAGCCGAGCGCCGGGAGCCCCCGGGGAGACCCAGTACTTC	CASSRAPGAPGETQYF
TRBV19	-	TRBJ1-1	-	TGTGCCAGTAGTATCACAGGCTCCTTGAACACTGAAGCTTTCTTT	CASSITGSLNTEAFF
TRBV4-1	-	TRBJ2-7	-	TGCGCCAGCAGCGAAGGCACGGGACTCCACTACGAGCAGTACTTC	CASSEGTGLHYEQYF
TRBV6-1	-	TRBJ2-5	-	TGTGCCAGCAGTGACGTTGGACAGATACCACAAGAGACCCAGTACTTC	CASSDVGQIPQETQYF